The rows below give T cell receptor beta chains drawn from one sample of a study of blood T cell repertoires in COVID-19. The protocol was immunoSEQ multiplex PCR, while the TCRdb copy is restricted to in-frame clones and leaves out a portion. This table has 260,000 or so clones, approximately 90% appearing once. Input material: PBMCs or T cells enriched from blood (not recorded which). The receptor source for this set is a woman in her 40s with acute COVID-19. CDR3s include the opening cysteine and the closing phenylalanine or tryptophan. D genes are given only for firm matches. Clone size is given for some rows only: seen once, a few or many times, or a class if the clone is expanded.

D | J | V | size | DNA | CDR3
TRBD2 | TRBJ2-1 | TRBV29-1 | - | TGCAGCGGAGGGACTAGCGGTTACAATGAGCAGTTCTTC | CSGGTSGYNEQFF
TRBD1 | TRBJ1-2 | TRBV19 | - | TGTGCCAGTTCGGACAGGGACTATGGCTACACCTTC | CASSDRDYGYTF
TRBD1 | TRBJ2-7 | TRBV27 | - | TGTGCCAGCAGTTACGACAGGGGGTACTACGAGCAGTACTTC | CASSYDRGYYEQYF
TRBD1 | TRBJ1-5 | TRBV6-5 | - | TGTGCCAGCAGTTGGACAGGGGGAGAGGGTCAGCCCCAGCATTTT | CASSWTGGEGQPQHF
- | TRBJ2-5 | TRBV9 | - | TGTGCCAGCAGCGTAGACGGGGTTATACCCGGGGAGACCCAGTACTTC | CASSVDGVIPGETQYF
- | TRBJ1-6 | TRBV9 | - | TGTGCCAGCAGCGAGCAGACAGCTTCACCCCTCCACTTT | CASSEQTASPLHF
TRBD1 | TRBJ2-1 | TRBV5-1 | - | TGCGCCAGCAGCGGGACAGGGAATTTTGAGCAGTTCTTC | CASSGTGNFEQFF
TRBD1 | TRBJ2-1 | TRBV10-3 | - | TGTGCCATCGGAATGGACAGGGGAGTGCACAATGAGCAGTTCTTC | CAIGMDRGVHNEQFF
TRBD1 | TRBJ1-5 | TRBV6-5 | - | TGTGCCAGCAGACCCGGACAGGCCAATCAGCCCCAGCATTTT | CASRPGQANQPQHF
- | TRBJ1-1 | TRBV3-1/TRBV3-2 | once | TGTGCCAGCAGCCAAGATGGTTCGGCGGACACGAACACTGAAGCTTTCTTT | CASSQDGSADTNTEAFF
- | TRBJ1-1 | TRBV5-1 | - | TGCGCCAGCAGCTTGTACGTGGGCGCTGAAGCTTTCTTT | CASSLYVGAEAFF
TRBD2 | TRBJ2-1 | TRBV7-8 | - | TGTGCCAGCAGCTCAACACCCACTAGCGGGAGCTCCTACAATGAGCAGTTCTTC | CASSSTPTSGSSYNEQFF
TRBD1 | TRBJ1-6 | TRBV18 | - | TGTGCCAGCTCATCTTACAGGGGGCTTGATTCACCCCTCCACTTT | CASSSYRGLDSPLHF
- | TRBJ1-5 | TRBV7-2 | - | TGTGCCAGCAGCTTATGGGGGGGGTACAATCAGCCCCAGCATTTT | CASSLWGGYNQPQHF
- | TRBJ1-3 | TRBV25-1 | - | TGTGCCAGCAGTCCACAGGGCTTCTCTGGAAACACCATATATTTT | CASSPQGFSGNTIYF
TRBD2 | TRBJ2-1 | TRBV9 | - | TGTGCCAGCAGCGACGGGACTAGCGGGAGCAGGGGCTCCTACAATGAGCAGTTCTTC | CASSDGTSGSRGSYNEQFF
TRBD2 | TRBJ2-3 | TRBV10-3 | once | TGTGCCATCAGCCGGTATGTAGGCGGGAGAACAGATACGCAGTATTTT | CAISRYVGGRTDTQYF
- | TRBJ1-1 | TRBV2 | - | TGTGCCAGCAGTCCATTTTTAGCTGAAGCTTTCTTT | CASSPFLAEAFF
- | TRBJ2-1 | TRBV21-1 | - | TGTGCCAGCAGCAGTCGGACTAGCGGGATGGGAGGGGACAATGAGCAGTTCTTC | CASSSRTSGMGGDNEQFF
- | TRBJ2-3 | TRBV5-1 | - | TGCGCCAGCAGCTTGGTTAGCGGTTACACAGATACGCAGTATTTT | CASSLVSGYTDTQYF
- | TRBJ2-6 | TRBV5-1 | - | TGCGCCAGCAGCTCCAGCTCTGGGGCCAACGTCCTGACTTTC | CASSSSSGANVLTF
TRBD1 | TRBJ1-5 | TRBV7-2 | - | TGTGCCAGCAGCTTATCCGGGACAGCTAGCAATCAGCCCCAGCATTTT | CASSLSGTASNQPQHF
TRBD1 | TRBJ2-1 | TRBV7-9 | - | TGTGCCAGCAGCTTAGAGGACAGGTTAGGGTTCTTC | CASSLEDRLGFF
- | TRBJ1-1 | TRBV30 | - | TGTGCCTGGAGCCGCGGAGGGTTAACTGAAGCTTTCTTT | CAWSRGGLTEAFF